The sequence of this T cell receptor beta chain was determined in a study of T cells after yellow fever vaccination. Study findings and constraints: Once the booster was given, most primary-vaccination clones reappeared, at just over 95% for CD4 and more than 85% for CD8.

Template switching by 5'RACE produced TCR cDNA, adding a universal primer site and UMIs. TCRdb re-called the 5' RACE reads through MiXCR, storing one row per CDR3 protein. The data hold a few hundred thousand distinct CDR3 sequences, with 6.9% observed a single time. The CDR3 has 14 amino acids. Trimming took 7 bases from V and 2 from J, leaving 13 bases between them. Germline assignment: CDR1 MDHEN and CDR2 SYDVKM. This clonotype was counted many times. Its cognate antigen is unknown. The chain combines TRBV28 with TRBJ2-3, with D maybe TRBD1 (6 bases). The specimen was CD4+ T cells sorted from PBMCs, collected 15 days after the yellow fever booster vaccination. The clonotype comes from a man aged 25 to 45 who received the YFV17D yellow fever vaccine. The CDR3 sequence: CASTQGGNTDTQYF. DNA of the CDR3: TGTGCCAGCACCCAAGGGGGAAACACAGATACGCAGTATTTT.